The 28 T cell receptor beta chains presented below share a single source sample, sequenced in a study of siplizumab effects on memory and regulatory T cells. Assay: immunoSEQ multiplex PCR; the TCRdb copy retains only in-frame clones and omits some. The sample lists roughly 97,000 clones; 93% were seen once. The source material was Tregs sorted from blood. The receptors derive from a human donor in good health.

The chain couples TRBV10-3 to TRBJ2-7; TRBD1 agrees at 7 bases. The junction had 10 bases not matched to a gene; V was cut back by 8 bases and J by 6 bases. This CDR3 contains 13 residues. Germline lookup yields CDR1 ENHRY and CDR2 SYGVKD. As DNA, the CDR3 is TGTGCCATCCAGACAGGGTTGCTTTTCGAGCAGTACTTC. As protein: CAIQTGLLFEQYF.

The chain couples TRBV30 to TRBJ2-7, with 7 bases matching TRBD2. Per the germline V gene, CDR1 is GTSNPN and CDR2 is SVGIG (reference sequence). The CDR3 runs 13 residues. With V trimmed by 5 bases and J by 2 bases, 6 bases remained unmatched. CDR3 residues: CAWSRGGTYEQYF. The CDR3, as DNA: TGTGCCTGGTCTCGCGGGGGAACCTACGAGCAGTACTTC.

V is TRBV6-6 and J is TRBJ1-5; 7 nucleotides match TRBD1. Germline V gene data show CDR1 as MNHNY and CDR2 as SVGAGI (reference sequence). CDR3 length: 13 amino acids. The J segment lost 7 bases and the V segment lost 5 bases, leaving 5 bases of the junction unmatched. CDR3 region: CASSPQGWQPQHF. The DNA of the CDR3 is TGTGCCAGCAGTCCACAGGGGTGGCAGCCCCAGCATTTT.

The genes are TRBV5-4 and TRBJ2-3; weak D call: TRBD1 (6 bases). CDR1 and CDR2 from the germline V gene are SGHNT and YYREEE (reference sequence). The V gene lost 5 bases and the J gene lost 0 bases, with 13 bases spanning the gap. The length of the CDR3 is 15 residues. The CDR3 loop reads CASRPDSASTDTQYF. The CDR3 DNA sequence: TGTGCCAGCAGACCGGACAGTGCTAGCACAGATACGCAGTATTTT.

J is TRBJ2-2 and V is TRBV11-2, with TRBD2 as a possible D gene (7 bases). Trimming removed 1 base from V and 6 bases from J, with 15 bases in between. CDR3 length: 16 residues. Germline loops: CDR1 SGHAT, CDR2 FQNNGV. The CDR3 DNA is TGTGCCAGCAGCTTAGGGGGCGGGGGCTTTGCCGGGGAGCTGTTTTTT. Residues: CASSLGGGGFAGELFF.

This clone occurred a few times. The chain combines TRBV9 with TRBJ1-6, with D uncertain. The V gene's germline CDR1 is SGDLS and CDR2 YYNGEE. The CDR3 runs to 14 residues. V shed 0 bases and J shed 7 bases, with 8 bases lying between them. The DNA for the CDR3 is TGTGCCAGCAGCGTAGGGGGTTTGAATTCACCCCTCCACTTT. Translating gives CASSVGGLNSPLHF.

CDR3 protein: CAWERTGLYGYTF. In nucleotides, the CDR3 is TGTGCCTGGGAGCGGACGGGACTCTATGGCTACACCTTC. V gene TRBV30 combines with J gene TRBJ1-2; D perhaps matches TRBD1 (5 bases). This CDR3 has 13 amino acids. V lost 5 bases and J lost 4, with 14 bases in between. Per germline, CDR1 GTSNPN and CDR2 SVGIG (reference sequence).

The chain joins TRBV7-9 to TRBJ2-1; D is perhaps TRBD2 (6 bases). Trimming took off 3 bases at V and 5 bases at J, with 11 bases between the two ends. Germline CDR1 reads SEHNR; CDR2 reads FQNEAQ (reference sequence). The length of the CDR3 is 14 residues. This chain's CDR3 is CASSFGGANNEQFF. CDR3 nucleotides: TGTGCCAGCAGCTTCGGAGGGGCCAACAATGAGCAGTTCTTC. Full variable domain (remainder filled in from reference TRBV7-9 and TRBJ2-1): DTGVSQNPRHKITKRGQNVTFRCDPISEHNRLYWYRQTLGQGPEFLTYFQNEAQLEKSRLLSDRFSAERPKGSFSTLEIQRTEQGDSAMYLCASSFGGANNEQFFGPGTRLTVL.

This clone has a handful of counts. One end of the junction fails to match germline, which may point to a read error. V gene TRBV30 combines with J gene TRBJ1-1; tentative D call: TRBD1 (5 bases). From germline, CDR1 is GTSNPN and CDR2 SVGIG (reference sequence). The CDR3 runs to 13 residues. This CDR3 is CSGVGVGNTEAFF. For the CDR3, the DNA is TGCTCCGGAGTAGGGGTGGGTAACACTGAAGCTTTCTTT.

The rearrangement uses TRBV29-1 and TRBJ2-4; 14 bases agree with TRBD2. This CDR3 is built from 16 residues. Germline V gives CDR1 SQVTM, CDR2 ANQGSEA. Trimming at V came to 6 bases and at J to 0 bases, leaving 4 bases not matched to a gene. The CDR3 is CSVTGLAGEAKNIQYF. The CDR3 nucleotides read TGCAGCGTCACGGGACTAGCGGGAGAAGCCAAAAACATTCAGTACTTC. Complete variable domain (other parts from reference TRBV29-1 and TRBJ2-4): SAVISQKPSRDICQRGTSLTIQCQVDSQVTMMFWYRQQPGQSLTLIATANQGSEATYESGFVIDKFPISRPNLTFSTLTVSNMSPEDSSIYLCSVTGLAGEAKNIQYFGAGTRLSVL.

The chain uses TRBV6-5 and TRBJ2-7, with 9 bases aligning to TRBD2. Losses at the gene ends were 6 bases for V and 2 bases for J; bases not matched to a gene: 8. The CDR3 spans 15 residues. Per the germline V gene, CDR1 is MNHEY and CDR2 is SVGAGI. CDR3 bases: TGTGCCAGCAGCTCTGGGGCGGGGGGGACCTACGAGCAGTACTTC. As protein: CASSSGAGGTYEQYF.

The V call is TRBV7-9, the J call TRBJ2-1; 9 positions match TRBD2. V lost 6 bases to trimming and J lost 15 bases; unmatched junction nucleotides: 9. The length of the CDR3 is 12 residues. Germline values: CDR1 SEHNR, CDR2 FQNEAQ (reference sequence). This CDR3 reads CASRDIAGVGFF. Here the CDR3 DNA reads TGTGCCAGCAGGGACATAGCGGGAGTGGGGTTCTTC.

The chain employs TRBV9 and TRBJ2-1, with 7 positions matching TRBD2. CDR3 length equals 19 residues. In germline, CDR1 is SGDLS, CDR2 YYNGEE. V lost 4 bases and J lost 0; bases outside the gene matches: 16. CDR3 coding DNA: TGTGCCAGCAGCCCAAGGGGAGGGCTGGCGGGAAGCTCCTACAATGAGCAGTTCTTC. It is translated as CASSPRGGLAGSSYNEQFF.

The CDR3 region is CASSSSGHRLDEQYF. The CDR3 DNA reads TGTGCCAGCAGCTCCTCGGGACACCGTCTAGATGAGCAGTACTTC. The chain employs TRBV11-3 and TRBJ2-7; D perhaps matches TRBD1 (6 bases). The germline V gene encodes CDR1 SGHNT and CDR2 YENEEA. CDR3 length: 15 residues. The V end lost 4 bases, the J end lost 7 bases, and 20 bases lay between the germline ends.

The chain carries TRBV5-1 and TRBJ2-7; D not resolved. V dropped 7 bases and J dropped 2 bases, with 16 bases sitting between them. CDR1 is SGHRS and CDR2 is YFSETQ in the germline V gene. The CDR3 has 14 amino acids. The CDR3 protein is CASRQTPAPYEQYF. DNA of the CDR3: TGCGCCAGCCGCCAGACACCCGCCCCCTACGAGCAGTACTTC.

This rearrangement joins TRBV29-1 to TRBJ2-1, with D possibly being TRBD2 (5 bases). The V gene lost 5 bases and the J gene lost 4 bases, with 6 bases spanning the gap. The length of the CDR3 is 11 residues. Germline V gene sequence: CDR1 SQVTM, CDR2 ANQGSEA. The CDR3 spells CSVLAYNEQFF. In DNA, the CDR3 is TGCAGCGTTCTAGCTTACAATGAGCAGTTCTTC.

The chain couples TRBV11-2 to TRBJ2-7; 8 bases align to TRBD1. Germline lookup yields CDR1 SGHAT and CDR2 FQNNGV. The CDR3 runs 15 residues. The V and J ends lost 0 bases and 4 bases, in that order; junction bases with no gene match: 5. CDR3 sequence: CASSLDGTGIYEQYF. CDR3 bases: TGTGCCAGCAGCTTAGATGGGACAGGCATTTACGAGCAGTACTTC.

V and J are TRBV5-1 and TRBJ2-1, with 7 bases fitting TRBD2. V lost 0 bases and J lost 12; bases outside the gene matches: 9. Germline loops: CDR1 SGHRS, CDR2 YFSETQ. This CDR3 spans 14 amino acids. CDR3 amino acids: CASSLESGLAGQFF. The CDR3 nucleotides are TGCGCCAGCAGCTTGGAGTCGGGATTAGCGGGGCAGTTCTTC.

This rearrangement joins TRBV5-1 to TRBJ2-3; either TRBD1 or TRBD2 may fit D (5 bases each). CDR3 length: 13 residues. Trimming pared 1 base from V and 6 bases from J, leaving 9 bases between. Looked up from germline, CDR1 is SGHRS and CDR2 is YFSETQ. As DNA, the CDR3 is TGCGCCAGCAGCTTGTCGTGGGGGGATACGCAGTATTTT. The encoded protein is CASSLSWGDTQYF.

The chain combines TRBV7-6 with TRBJ1-1, with no clear D. The CDR3 runs to 14 residues. V lost 3 bases to trimming and J lost 1 base, with 9 bases between them. Germline-derived CDR1 and CDR2 are SGHVS and FNYEAQ. This chain's CDR3 is CASSFGLRNTEAFF. The CDR3 DNA reads as TGTGCCAGCAGCTTCGGACTACGGAACACTGAAGCTTTCTTT.

The chain couples TRBV7-9 to TRBJ2-7; 7 nucleotides line up with TRBD1. Germline V gene data show CDR1 as SEHNR and CDR2 as FQNEAQ (reference sequence). CDR3 size: 14 residues. The junction had 5 bases not matched to a gene; V was cut back by 2 bases and J by 4 bases. CDR3 coding DNA: TGTGCCAGCAGCTTAACAGGGGCTTCTTACGAGCAGTACTTC. This translates into CASSLTGASYEQYF.

This rearrangement joins TRBV14 to TRBJ2-3; D gene uncertain. Germline loops: CDR1 SGHDN, CDR2 FVKESK. Trimming cost V 4 bases and J 6 bases, with 8 bases left between them. CDR3 length: 12 amino acids. The CDR3 sequence is CASSRNRDTQYF. As DNA, the CDR3 is TGTGCCAGCAGCCGAAACCGGGATACGCAGTATTTT.

This clone was detected only a few times. V is TRBV15 and J is TRBJ1-2, with D perhaps TRBD1 (6 bases). The V and J ends lost 1 base and 5 bases respectively, with 8 bases between them. The CDR3 has 13 residues. CDR1 LNHNV and CDR2 YYDKDF come from the germline V gene (reference sequence). The CDR3 DNA reads TGTGCCACCAGCAGAGGACAGGATTATGGCTACACCTTC. This translates into CATSRGQDYGYTF.

The chain employs TRBV2 and TRBJ2-3; 8 bases are shared with TRBD2. The germline V gene encodes CDR1 SNHLY and CDR2 FYNNEI. Trimming cost V 4 bases and J 4 bases; bases outside gene matches: 7. The CDR3 extends over 15 amino acids. CDR3 nucleotides: TGTGCCAGCAGTGTCGTTAGCGGGATAGCAGATACGCAGTATTTT. Its protein is CASSVVSGIADTQYF.

The chain uses TRBV7-9 and TRBJ2-5; D call uncertain. Germline assignment: CDR1 SEHNR and CDR2 FQNEAQ (reference sequence). V dropped 2 bases and J dropped 5 bases, with 12 bases sitting between them. The CDR3 is 14 residues long. In DNA, the CDR3 is TGTGCCAGCAGCTTATCGATAGGGTCGGAGACCCAGTACTTC. Amino acid sequence: CASSLSIGSETQYF. The variable domain in full, with the rest retrieved from reference TRBV7-9 and TRBJ2-5, is DTGVSQNPRHKITKRGQNVTFRCDPISEHNRLYWYRQTLGQGPEFLTYFQNEAQLEKSRLLSDRFSAERPKGSFSTLEIQRTEQGDSAMYLCASSLSIGSETQYFGPGTRLLVL.

The chain uses TRBV19 and TRBJ1-6, with D perhaps TRBD1 (6 bases). V was trimmed by 1 base and J by 5 bases, leaving 15 bases between them. CDR3 length: 17 residues. In germline, CDR1 is LNHDA, CDR2 SQIVND (reference sequence). In DNA, the CDR3 is TGTGCCAGTAGTATAGCCCAAACAGGGCCCCATAATTCACCCCTCCACTTT. The encoded protein is CASSIAQTGPHNSPLHF.

The rearrangement uses TRBV11-2 and TRBJ2-1; TRBD2 agrees at 13 bases. The CDR3 is 16 amino acids. The trim removed 2 bases at V and 10 bases at J, leaving 8 bases unmatched. Germline loops: CDR1 SGHAT, CDR2 FQNNGV. The CDR3 protein is CASSLILAGGLWEQFF. In DNA, the CDR3 is TGTGCCAGCAGCTTAATACTAGCGGGGGGGTTGTGGGAGCAGTTCTTC.

This clone was found a few times. The chain joins TRBV5-1 to TRBJ2-7, with 8 bases fitting TRBD2. Germline V gene lookup returns CDR1 SGHRS and CDR2 YFSETQ. This CDR3 spans 16 amino acids. Trimming at V came to 4 bases and at J to 0 bases, leaving 9 bases not matched to a gene. CDR3 protein: CASSLLSGASSYEQYF. The CDR3 DNA reads TGCGCCAGCAGCCTCCTTAGCGGGGCCAGCTCCTACGAGCAGTACTTC.